This T cell receptor (beta chain) was obtained from a study of OX40 agonist ivuxolimab in advanced cancers. Libraries were prepared by immunoSEQ multiplex PCR; TCRdb keeps only in-frame clonotypes and omits some of them. The sample contains around 120,000 clones, 75% to 90% of which appear only once. The CDR3 spans 16 residues. V was clipped by 4 bases and J by 0 bases, with 13 bases between them. The germline gives CDR1 KGHSH, CDR2 LQKENI. The sequence was collected from an adult with an advanced solid tumor such as melanoma, head and neck, liver or kidney cancer. The genes are TRBV18 and TRBJ1-3; D call uncertain. The specimen was CD4+ or CD8+ T cells sorted from blood, collected in a trial of the OX40 agonist ivuxolimab. CDR3 coding DNA: TGTGCCAGCTCACGTGGTGTAGTGAACTCTGGAAACACCATATATTTT. Amino acids: CASSRGVVNSGNTIYF.